The 20 T cell receptor beta chains presented below share a single source sample, sequenced in a study of blood T cell repertoires in COVID-19. Only in-frame clones appear in the TCRdb table, and some are missing; sequencing was by immunoSEQ multiplex PCR. The sample carries over 85,000 clones, more than 85% recorded once. Sample: peripheral blood. Receptors originate from a man between 35 and 55 years old with acute or convalescent COVID-19.

DNA of the CDR3: TGTGCCACCGAAGCGGGGGGCAGCGACTATGGCTACACCTTC. It yields the protein CATEAGGSDYGYTF. V gene TRBV10-3 combines with J gene TRBJ1-2, with D perhaps TRBD1 (6 bases). The CDR3 runs 14 residues. Germline V gene lookup returns CDR1 ENHRY and CDR2 SYGVKD. Trimming took off 10 bases at V and 3 bases at J, with 18 bases between the two ends.

This clone is categorized as medium-sized. The V and J genes are TRBV30 and TRBJ1-1; no reliable D call. The V end was cut by 2 bases, the J end by 4 bases, with 23 bases between. The CDR3 length is 17 residues. CDR1 is GTSNPN and CDR2 is SVGIG in the germline V gene (reference sequence). The CDR3 reads CAWSPTAIAPRGTEAFF. For the CDR3, the DNA is TGTGCCTGGAGTCCTACTGCCATTGCTCCCCGAGGCACTGAAGCTTTCTTT.

The genes are TRBV19 and TRBJ2-7; D is possibly TRBD1 (8 bases). The ends were cut back, 3 bases at V and 6 bases at J, with 21 bases in the middle. The V gene's germline CDR1 is LNHDA and CDR2 SQIVND (reference sequence). The CDR3 loop spans 16 amino acids. CDR3 coding DNA: TGTGCCAGTAGTATTCGAGCGGGGACAGGTTTGTCCGAGCAGTACTTC. Its protein product is CASSIRAGTGLSEQYF.

This clone has only one observation. The V call is TRBV27, the J call TRBJ1-1, with TRBD1 matching 7 bases. The CDR3 loop spans 13 amino acids. The V gene end was trimmed by 8 bases and the J gene end by 6 bases; junction bases not matched to a gene: 9. Germline V gene sequence: CDR1 MNHEY, CDR2 SMNVEV (reference sequence). The CDR3 DNA reads as TGTGCCAGCGGAATCAGGGGGGTATCTGAAGCTTTCTTT. It translates to CASGIRGVSEAFF.

The table lists this clone with a few counts. This chain links TRBV19 with TRBJ1-2; 10 bases are a match to TRBD1. This CDR3 region has 15 residues. Trimming removed 7 bases from V and 4 bases from J; junction bases left unmatched: 9. In germline, CDR1 is LNHDA, CDR2 SQIVND (reference sequence). The CDR3 DNA sequence: TGTGCCAGTAACCCAGACAGGGGGCGAATCTATGGCTACACCTTC. Its protein is CASNPDRGRIYGYTF.

V is TRBV4-2 and J is TRBJ1-5; 7 bases fit TRBD1. The germline gives CDR1 LGHNA, CDR2 YNFKEQ. J gave up 1 base and V 1 base, and 10 bases lay outside the gene matches. This CDR3 region has 18 residues. The CDR3 sequence: CASSQAQATGFSNQPQHF. CDR3 nucleotide sequence: TGTGCCAGCAGCCAAGCCCAAGCGACAGGGTTCAGCAATCAGCCCCAGCATTTT.

The chain employs TRBV19 and TRBJ1-1; 7 bases agree with TRBD1. This CDR3 contains 15 residues. CDR1 and CDR2 (germline): LNHDA, SQIVND (reference sequence). V was pared by 3 bases and J by 1 base, with 5 bases of the junction left unmatched. Here the CDR3 reads CASSISQGGNTEAFF. The CDR3 bases are TGTGCCAGTAGTATCTCGCAGGGGGGGAACACTGAAGCTTTCTTT.

The table lists this clone with a count of one. The chain uses TRBV6-4 and TRBJ1-3; the D gene is possibly TRBD1 (5 bases). Germline V gene sequence: CDR1 MRHNA, CDR2 SNTAGT. The CDR3 runs to 14 residues. With 7 bases removed from V and 0 bases from J, the gap between germline ends came to 10 bases. CDR3 coding DNA: TGTGCCAGCACCGACGGGGGCTCTGGAAACACCATATATTTT. Residues: CASTDGGSGNTIYF.

This clone was counted once. The chain carries TRBV5-1 and TRBJ2-3, with TRBD1 matching 7 bases. The J segment lost 3 bases and the V segment lost 6 bases, leaving 1 base of the junction unmatched. Germline assignment: CDR1 SGHRS and CDR2 YFSETQ. The CDR3 totals 12 residues. CDR3: CASTTGTDTQYF. For the CDR3, the DNA is TGCGCCAGCACGACAGGGACAGATACGCAGTATTTT. The full variable domain, completed using reference TRBV5-1 and TRBJ2-3, is KAGVTQTPRYLIKTRGQQVTLSCSPISGHRSVSWYQQTPGQGLQFLFEYFSETQRNKGNFPGRFSGRQFSNSRSEMNVSTLELGDSALYLCASTTGTDTQYFGPGTRLTVL.

This clone was observed a single time. The chain carries TRBV15 and TRBJ1-1; D gene ambiguous. Per germline, CDR1 LNHNV and CDR2 YYDKDF (reference sequence). V lost 2 bases to trimming and J lost 5 bases, with 12 bases between them. The CDR3 has 14 amino acids. CDR3 in amino acids: CATSRRVGETEAFF. In nucleotides, the CDR3 is TGTGCCACCAGCAGAAGGGTCGGGGAAACTGAAGCTTTCTTT.

There are a few counts of this clone. The chain uses TRBV27 and TRBJ1-4; D is unresolved. CDR1 is MNHEY and CDR2 is SMNVEV in the germline V gene (reference sequence). The CDR3 consists of 16 residues. With 6 bases removed from V and 0 bases from J, the gap between germline ends came to 14 bases. The CDR3 protein is CASRPDFIATNEKLFF. The CDR3 DNA reads as TGTGCCAGCAGGCCAGACTTTATTGCAACTAATGAAAAACTGTTTTTT.

The chain uses TRBV15 and TRBJ1-4; no definite D call. CDR1 and CDR2 from the germline V gene are LNHNV and YYDKDF (reference sequence). CDR3 length equals 15 residues. Trimming pared 5 bases from V and 8 bases from J, leaving 18 bases between. CDR3 sequence reads: CATSPPQVSEEKLFF. CDR3 DNA: TGTGCCACCAGCCCACCCCAAGTTTCGGAGGAAAAACTGTTTTTT.

The V gene is TRBV12-5, the J gene TRBJ1-4, with 7 bases that match TRBD1. This CDR3 has 14 amino acids. Germline CDR1 is LGHNT and CDR2 is FRNRAP. V lost 0 bases, J lost 10 bases, and 5 bases stayed unmatched. CDR3 region: CASGLVGQDLKLFF. The CDR3 DNA follows: TGTGCTAGTGGTTTGGTAGGACAGGATCTAAAACTGTTTTTT.

The chain recombines TRBV6-1 with TRBJ2-1; D perhaps matches TRBD1 (5 bases). CDR1 is MNHNS and CDR2 is SASEGT in the germline V gene. This CDR3 spans 16 amino acids. V lost 2 bases, J lost 0 bases, and 11 bases lay in between. CDR3 DNA: TGTGCCAGCAGTGAAATGGGGCAGACCTCCTACAATGAGCAGTTCTTC. This sequence encodes CASSEMGQTSYNEQFF.

V is TRBV14 and J is TRBJ2-5; 11 bases are shared with TRBD2. The germline V gene has CDR1 SGHDN and CDR2 FVKESK. Unmatched junction bases numbered 7, after V lost 0 bases and J lost 1 base. The CDR3 loop spans 18 amino acids. As DNA, the CDR3 is TGTGCCAGCAGCCAAGAAAGGGCTAGCGGGAGGATCCAAGAGACCCAGTACTTC. Protein sequence: CASSQERASGRIQETQYF.

This clone came up once. The J gene is TRBJ2-3, the V gene TRBV9, with unresolved D. The CDR3 is 13 amino acids. Looked up from germline, CDR1 is SGDLS and CDR2 is YYNGEE. Trimming took off 0 bases at V and 6 bases at J, with 8 bases between the two ends. Written as DNA, the CDR3 is TGTGCCAGCAGCGTAGGGCGGTCGGATACGCAGTATTTT. It codes for CASSVGRSDTQYF.

In this sample, this clone turned up a few times. The rearrangement uses TRBV18 and TRBJ2-1, with D maybe TRBD1 (6 bases). The V gene's germline CDR1 is KGHSH and CDR2 LQKENI. There are 16 residues in the CDR3. V lost 3 bases and J lost 2, with 14 bases in between. CDR3 bases: TGTGCCAGCTCACCGGCCGGAGAGGGGGCCTACAATGAGCAGTTCTTC. As protein: CASSPAGEGAYNEQFF.

The chain combines TRBV9 with TRBJ2-5; D not resolved. Germline values: CDR1 SGDLS, CDR2 YYNGEE. V lost 4 bases and J 5 bases, leaving 12 bases between the germline ends. This CDR3 is built from 13 residues. CDR3 amino acids: CASSKASGETQYF. The DNA of the CDR3 is TGTGCCAGCAGCAAGGCCTCCGGGGAGACCCAGTACTTC.

The CDR3 region is CASSIRPGVGMLAKAFF. CDR3 nucleotides: TGTGCCAGTAGTATACGACCAGGGGTAGGGATGCTAGCCAAAGCTTTCTTT. The gene calls are TRBV19 and TRBJ1-1; maybe TRBD1 (6 bases). This CDR3 has 17 amino acids. Germline CDR1 LNHDA, CDR2 SQIVND (reference sequence). Trimming stripped 2 bases from V and 9 bases from J, with 25 bases between.

The J gene is TRBJ1-6, the V gene TRBV5-1; D is ambiguous. Germline V CDR1 and CDR2: SGHRS, YFSETQ. This CDR3 is built from 16 residues. The V and J ends lost 0 bases and 8 bases respectively, with 15 bases between them. The CDR3, as DNA: TGCGCCAGCAGCTTGGAAGTCGGAGGAACCGATTCACCCCTCCACTTT. It specifies CASSLEVGGTDSPLHF.